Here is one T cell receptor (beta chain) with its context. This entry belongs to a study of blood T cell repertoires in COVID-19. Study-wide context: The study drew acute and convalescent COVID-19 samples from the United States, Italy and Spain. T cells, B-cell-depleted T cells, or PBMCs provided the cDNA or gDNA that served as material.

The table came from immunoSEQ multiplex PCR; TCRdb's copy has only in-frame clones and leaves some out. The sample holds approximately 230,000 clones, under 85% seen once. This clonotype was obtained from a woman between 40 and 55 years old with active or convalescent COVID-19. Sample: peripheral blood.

The CDR3 loop reads CASSTMDRGHGYTF. CDR3 DNA sequence: TGTGCCAGTAGTACCATGGACAGGGGGCATGGCTACACCTTC. The chain joins TRBV19 to TRBJ1-2; 11 bases map to TRBD1. The CDR3 spans 14 residues. Trimming took 4 bases from V and 6 from J; bases not matched to a gene: 4. The V gene's germline CDR1 is LNHDA and CDR2 SQIVND (reference sequence).